The 3 T cell receptor beta chains below come from one sample, sequenced in a study of patients and donors after allogeneic stem cell transplantation. TCRdb re-called the RT-PCR reads with MiXCR, one entry per CDR3 protein. Of roughly 200,000 distinct CDR3 sequences listed, around 41% are singletons. The sequencing sample was made of blood, either unsorted or a sorted T cell fraction (not recorded which). These receptors all stem from a human donor who was either an allogeneic HSCT recipient or a stem cell or donor lymphocyte infusion donor (not recorded which). It is not recorded whose cells these are; they may come from a transplant donor.

A word on this clonotype: Given the absence of the conserved phenylalanine or tryptophan at the CDR3 end, a read error is likely. The chain uses TRBV19 and TRBJ1-1; no definite D call. Trimming pared 10 bases from V and 4 bases from J, leaving 10 bases between. Per the germline V gene, CDR1 is LNHDA and CDR2 is SQIVND (reference sequence). The CDR3 length is 11 residues. CDR3 protein: CATLGITEAFL. DNA for the CDR3: TGTGCCACCTTAGGGATCACTGAAGCTTTCTTG.

This clonotype was counted between two and nine times. The rearrangement joins TRBV20-1 to TRBJ1-5; possibly TRBD1 for D (5 bases). V was clipped by 5 bases and J by 1 base, with 12 bases between them. This CDR3 region has 14 residues. Germline V lookup: CDR1 DFQATT, CDR2 SNEGSKA (reference sequence). The CDR3 coding sequence is TGCAGTGCTGGCCCCCCAGGGAGCAATCAGCCCCAGCATTTT. Amino acids: CSAGPPGSNQPQHF.

This chain joins TRBV9 and TRBJ1-1; D remains ambiguous. The ends were cut back, 2 bases at V and 0 bases at J, with 8 bases in the middle. CDR3 size: 14 residues. Germline V gene sequence: CDR1 SGDLS, CDR2 YYNGEE. In DNA, the CDR3 is TGTGCCAGCAGCGTGGATTCTGTGAACACTGAAGCTTTCTTT. It is translated as CASSVDSVNTEAFF. The full variable domain, its missing parts supplied by reference TRBV9 and TRBJ1-1, is DSGVTQTPKHLITATGQRVTLRCSPRSGDLSVYWYQQSLDQGLQFLIQYYNGEERAKGNILERFSAQQFPDLHSELNLSSLELGDSALYFCASSVDSVNTEAFFGQGTRLTVV.